The 25 T cell receptor beta chains below all came from one sample that was sequenced in a study of control samples from healthy donors and cancer patients. TCRdb keeps only in-frame clones here, not all; method: immunoSEQ multiplex PCR. The table includes 150,000 or so clones, 91% detected once. Sequencing input: blood. The receptors were gathered from a man aged 18 to 30 in good health.

V and J are TRBV27 and TRBJ2-6; D not certain. Germline V gene data show CDR1 as MNHEY and CDR2 as SMNVEV (reference sequence). The CDR3 covers 13 residues. V was trimmed by 4 bases and J by 0 bases, leaving 1 base between them. In DNA form, the CDR3 reads TGTGCCAGCAGTTACTCTGGGGCCAACGTCCTGACTTTC. Translation gives CASSYSGANVLTF.

The J gene is TRBJ2-3, the V gene TRBV19, with TRBD1 identical over 8 bases. There are 13 residues in the CDR3. Germline V CDR1 and CDR2: LNHDA, SQIVND (reference sequence). V lost 5 bases and J lost 4; bases outside the gene matches: 2. The DNA of the CDR3 is TGTGCCAGTAGTGAACAGGGGGCAGATACGCAGTATTTT. As protein: CASSEQGADTQYF.

The rearrangement links TRBV4-3 to TRBJ2-7, with D perhaps given as TRBD1 or TRBD2 (7 bases each). Trimming took 5 bases from V and 5 from J, leaving 16 bases between them. The CDR3 has 14 amino acids. The germline gives CDR1 LGHNA, CDR2 YSLEER. The CDR3 sequence is CASSYTGEGNEQYF. The CDR3 region has the DNA TGCGCCAGCAGCTACACAGGGGAGGGGAACGAGCAGTACTTC.

As DNA, the CDR3 is TGTGCCAGCACCAACCGGGTAAATTATGGCTACACCTTC. It encodes CASTNRVNYGYTF. The chain combines TRBV21-1 with TRBJ1-2. TRBV21-1 corresponds to a pseudogene. This CDR3 comprises 13 residues.

The chain employs TRBV6-6 and TRBJ1-2; a weak D match, TRBD1 (5 bases). The germline V and J ends were trimmed by 6 bases and 7 bases, with 9 bases remaining between them. CDR1 is MNHNY, CDR2 SVGAGI, per germline (reference sequence). The CDR3 runs to 11 residues. CDR3 in amino acids: CASRRGGGYTF. The CDR3 region has the DNA TGTGCCAGCAGGCGCGGGGGTGGCTACACCTTC.

The chain carries TRBV18 and TRBJ1-4, with D possibly being TRBD1 (5 bases). The CDR3 loop spans 18 amino acids. CDR1 and CDR2 (germline): KGHSH, LQKENI. With 6 bases removed from V and 0 bases from J, the gap between germline ends came to 20 bases. CDR3 loop: CASSVPGRLFATNEKLFF. The CDR3, as DNA: TGTGCCAGCTCCGTACCGGGACGGTTATTTGCAACTAATGAAAAACTGTTTTTT.

This chain joins TRBV6-5 and TRBJ1-4; no clear D. CDR3 length: 15 residues. The germline gives CDR1 MNHEY, CDR2 SVGAGI. The ends were cut back, 7 bases at V and 0 bases at J, with 12 bases in the middle. The CDR3 is CASTDGVATNEKLFF. For the CDR3, the DNA is TGTGCCAGCACCGACGGGGTTGCAACTAATGAAAAACTGTTTTTT.

DNA for the CDR3: TGTGCCAGCAGTTTTTATGTATGGGCCCAGTTCTTC. This sequence encodes CASSFYVWAQFF. This sequence joins TRBV12-3 or TRBV12-4 and TRBJ2-1; no clear D. The germline V and J ends were trimmed by 3 bases and 13 bases, with 13 bases remaining between them. The CDR3 sequence is 12 residues long.

In DNA, the CDR3 is TGTGCCAGCAGCCAATTGGGTGTGGAGACCCAGTACTTC. Protein product: CASSQLGVETQYF. This rearrangement joins TRBV14 to TRBJ2-5; D uncertain. Germline V gives CDR1 SGHDN, CDR2 FVKESK. CDR3 length: 13 amino acids. V lost 2 bases, J lost 5 bases, and 9 bases lay in between.

V and J are TRBV6-1 and TRBJ2-4; 8 bases match TRBD2. CDR1 and CDR2 (germline): MNHNS, SASEGT. V lost 3 bases to trimming and J lost 8 bases; unmatched junction nucleotides: 9. The CDR3 has 15 residues. CDR3 DNA sequence: TGTGCCAGCAGTGACCCGGGGGGGGCGGTGTACATTCAGTACTTC. This translates into CASSDPGGAVYIQYF.

The chain is built from TRBV5-5 and TRBJ2-4; 9 bases map to TRBD2. Trimming removed 2 bases from V and 9 bases from J; junction bases left unmatched: 3. Germline V lookup: CDR1 SGHKS, CDR2 YYEKEE (reference sequence). There are 13 residues in the CDR3. The CDR3 loop is CASSLAGGGIQYF. CDR3 coding DNA: TGTGCCAGCAGCTTAGCGGGGGGTGGCATTCAGTACTTC.

For the CDR3, the DNA is TGTGCCAGCAGCCCCCAACAGGGGGCAGGGGGAGAGACCCAGTACTTC. Its protein product is CASSPQQGAGGETQYF. The chain carries TRBV7-9 and TRBJ2-5, with 9 bases lining up with TRBD1. CDR1 and CDR2 from the germline V gene are SEHNR and FQNEAQ (reference sequence). Trimming removed 5 bases from V and 4 bases from J; junction bases left unmatched: 11. CDR3 length equals 16 residues.

This clone was observed a few times. The chain links TRBV5-1 to TRBJ1-3; no definite D call. Trimming removed 0 bases at V and 1 base at J, with 14 bases between. Germline CDR1 and CDR2: SGHRS and YFSETQ. The CDR3 runs to 17 residues. CDR3 residues: CASSLDAGLVSGNTIYF. In DNA, the CDR3 is TGCGCCAGCAGCTTGGATGCAGGCCTCGTTTCTGGAAACACCATATATTTT.

The chain recombines TRBV5-1 with TRBJ2-2; 7 bases agree with TRBD1. Germline V gene sequence: CDR1 SGHRS, CDR2 YFSETQ. The CDR3 extends over 18 amino acids. V dropped 4 bases and J dropped 6; count of bases not matched to a gene: 18. The CDR3: CASSLPEGQVIFPGELFF. As DNA, the CDR3 is TGCGCCAGCAGCCTGCCCGAAGGACAGGTGATTTTCCCCGGGGAGCTGTTTTTT.

The gene calls are TRBV28 and TRBJ2-5; TRBD1 or TRBD2 may be the D gene (5 bases each). CDR3 size: 18 residues. V lost 5 bases and J lost 5, with 27 bases in between. Germline CDR1 and CDR2: MDHEN and SYDVKM. CDR3 nucleotides: TGTGCCAGCAGTGCACCCGGGACCTACGACGTAAAATTCGAGACCCAGTACTTC. Its protein product is CASSAPGTYDVKFETQYF.

The chain carries TRBV12-3 or TRBV12-4 and TRBJ2-5, with a weak D call TRBD2 (7 bases). V was clipped by 5 bases and J by 5 bases, with 12 bases between them. There are 13 residues in the CDR3. In DNA form, the CDR3 reads TGTGCCAGCAGTGGGGGGGGGCCGGAGACCCAGTACTTC. The encoded protein is CASSGGGPETQYF.

This chain joins TRBV9 and TRBJ1-2, with D possibly being TRBD1 (6 bases). Deletions cut 4 bases from V and 5 bases from J, with 12 bases between. The CDR3 contains 13 residues. Germline V gives CDR1 SGDLS, CDR2 YYNGEE. The CDR3 bases are TGTGCCAGCAGCCTTGAGGGGGGGTATGGCTACACCTTC. Translation: CASSLEGGYGYTF.

This chain uses TRBV13 with TRBJ1-2; D is unresolved. The CDR3 runs to 13 residues. The germline V gene encodes CDR1 PRHDT and CDR2 FYEKMQ (reference sequence). Trimming removed 2 bases from V and 6 bases from J, with 10 bases in between. The CDR3: CASSLMSRDGYTF. For the CDR3, the DNA is TGTGCCAGCAGCTTAATGAGCCGGGATGGCTACACCTTC. The full variable domain, in which reference TRBV13 and TRBJ1-2 provide the parts outside the CDR3, is AAGVIQSPRHLIKEKRETATLKCYPIPRHDTVYWYQQGPGQDPQFLISFYEKMQSDKGSIPDRFSAQQFSDYHSELNMSSLELGDSALYFCASSLMSRDGYTFGSGTRLTVV.

The V gene is TRBV18, the J gene TRBJ1-2, with 7 bases lining up with TRBD1. Germline loops: CDR1 KGHSH, CDR2 LQKENI. Unmatched junction bases numbered 6, after V lost 2 bases and J lost 6 bases. The CDR3 totals 14 residues. The CDR3 sequence is CASSPTHTGDGYTF. DNA for the CDR3: TGTGCCAGCTCACCAACACATACAGGGGATGGCTACACCTTC.

The chain has TRBV19 and TRBJ1-4; 9 bases map to TRBD1. Germline V gene lookup returns CDR1 LNHDA and CDR2 SQIVND (reference sequence). This CDR3 has 18 residues. J lost 3 bases, V lost 4 bases, and 12 bases had no gene match. CDR3 region: CASSSSGTGISPNEKLFF. The CDR3 DNA sequence: TGTGCCAGTAGTAGCTCCGGGACAGGGATTTCCCCTAATGAAAAACTGTTTTTT. Full variable domain (rest looked up from reference TRBV19 and TRBJ1-4): DGGITQSPKYLFRKEGQNVTLSCEQNLNHDAMYWYRQDPGQGLRLIYYSQIVNDFQKGDIAEGYSVSREKKESFPLTVTSAQKNPTAFYLCASSSSGTGISPNEKLFFGSGTQLSVL.

The chain uses TRBV18 and TRBJ1-1; no reliable D call. V lost 2 bases, J lost 5 bases, and 9 bases lay in between. The CDR3 totals 13 residues. CDR1 and CDR2 from the germline V gene are KGHSH and LQKENI. The CDR3 sequence: CASSPSRGTEAFF. CDR3 bases: TGTGCCAGCTCACCAAGTAGAGGGACTGAAGCTTTCTTT.

The chain carries TRBV16 and TRBJ2-5, with 9 positions matching TRBD2. The ends lost 0 bases at V and 6 bases at J; junction bases unmatched: 5. Germline V gives CDR1 KGHSY, CDR2 FQNENV. This CDR3 comprises 15 residues. In nucleotides, the CDR3 is TGTGCCAGCAGCCAATCGGCCTCTAGCGGGAAGACCCAGTACTTC. Amino acids: CASSQSASSGKTQYF.

Here the CDR3 DNA reads TGTGCCAGCAGTGTGACTAGCGGGGGGGCAACGGCGCAGTATTTT. Translating gives CASSVTSGGATAQYF. The chain joins TRBV2 to TRBJ2-3, with 14 bases aligning to TRBD2. V trimming: 4 bases; J trimming: 10 bases; junction bases outside the gene matches: 7. Germline V CDR1 and CDR2: SNHLY, FYNNEI. The CDR3 runs to 15 residues.

The chain links TRBV28 to TRBJ1-2; 8 positions agree with TRBD1. V trimming: 4 bases; J trimming: 6 bases; junction bases outside the gene matches: 4. The CDR3 covers 13 residues. From germline, CDR1 is MDHEN and CDR2 SYDVKM. The DNA of the CDR3 is TGTGCCAGCAGTTGGACAGGGAGGGATGGCTACACCTTC. It codes for CASSWTGRDGYTF.

The chain combines TRBV27 with TRBJ2-2, with 8 bases that match TRBD2. Germline V lookup: CDR1 MNHEY, CDR2 SMNVEV (reference sequence). V dropped 3 bases and J dropped 4; count of bases not matched to a gene: 4. This CDR3 is 15 amino acids long. DNA of the CDR3: TGTGCCAGCAGTTTTATACGGGGGGGCACCGGGGAGCTGTTTTTT. The encoded protein is CASSFIRGGTGELFF.